The clone carrying this T cell receptor (beta chain) has only a few counts. The data are from a study of OX40 agonist ivuxolimab in advanced cancers. Between the trimmed V and J ends, which lost 7 bases and 1 base, there was a span of 7 bases. The CDR3 extends over 13 amino acids. Per the germline V gene, CDR1 is WNHNN and CDR2 is SYGVQD (reference sequence). Sequenced by immunoSEQ multiplex PCR; TCRdb stores in-frame clones only, minus some. The sample yields 60,000 to 75,000 clones, roughly 80% seen once. The receptor was derived from an adult with an advanced solid tumor such as melanoma, head and neck, liver or kidney cancer. Specimen: CD4+ or CD8+ T cells sorted from blood, collected in a trial of the OX40 agonist ivuxolimab. The chain couples TRBV10-1 to TRBJ2-2; D uncertain. CDR3 in DNA: TGCGCCAGCACGGACCAGAACACCGGGGAGCTGTTTTTT. It translates to CASTDQNTGELFF.